Below, 10 T cell receptor beta chains from the same sample are listed, as sequenced in a study of CXCR3-negative and CXCR3-positive naive CD8 T cells. Notes on the study in general: For CXCR3-positive naive cells, TRB CDR3s were more hydrophobic than those of CXCR3-negative naive cells.

Their antigens remain unidentified. The method, 5' RACE with UMI labels, was used to prepare the TRB cDNA libraries. TCRdb re-called the 5' RACE reads, yielding one record per CDR3 amino acid sequence without DNA. In all, the sample yields around 66,000 distinct CDR3 sequences. Sequences were obtained from naive CXCR3+ CD8+ T cells from blood. Subset noted: CD45RO-CCR7+CD27+CD95- naive CD8+ T cells expressing CXCR3 (TNR3+). The source is a human donor in good health. Some clones in this sample may be carry-over from other donors' samples.

This rearrangement joins TRBV12-3 or TRBV12-4 to TRBJ2-7; TCRdb proposes TRBD1, but this gene call is untestable without DNA. The CDR3 length is 16 residues. The CDR3 here is CASSPGTGDGLNEQYF.

The CDR3 spells CASTDSNQPQHF. The gene calls are TRBV10-3 and TRBJ1-5. Germline V CDR1 and CDR2: ENHRY, SYGVKD. The CDR3 is 12 residues long.

The rearrangement links TRBV10-1 to TRBJ2-7; as DNA is missing, the TRBD2 call by TCRdb cannot be tested. This CDR3 spans 16 amino acids. CDR1 and CDR2 (germline): WNHNN, SYGVQD (reference sequence). This CDR3 is CASSERPSLSAYEQYF.

CDR3 loop: CAISESLEGVETQYF. The chain recombines TRBV10-3 with TRBJ2-5; TCRdb names TRBD2, which stays unverified in the absence of DNA. Per the germline V gene, CDR1 is ENHRY and CDR2 is SYGVKD. This CDR3 comprises 15 residues.

The chain carries TRBV20-1 and TRBJ2-5; TCRdb calls TRBD1, which cannot be checked without DNA. The V gene's germline CDR1 is DFQATT and CDR2 SNEGSKA (reference sequence). The CDR3 is made up of 13 amino acids. The CDR3 here is CSARTGQRSRQYF.

This sequence joins TRBV18 and TRBJ2-1; TCRdb's D call, TRBD1, is unchecked because there is no DNA. CDR1 and CDR2 (germline): KGHSH, LQKENI. This CDR3 comprises 16 residues. The CDR3 protein is CASSTGTGVRYNEQFF.

The rearrangement joins TRBV28 to TRBJ2-6; TCRdb's D gene call, TRBD1, goes unchecked for lack of DNA. There are 21 residues in the CDR3. Germline V lookup: CDR1 MDHEN, CDR2 SYDVKM. CDR3 in amino acids: CASIPPGKAGRLSSGANVLTF.

The chain is built from TRBV29-1 and TRBJ2-7; TCRdb selects TRBD1, and the lack of DNA leaves this call unchecked. Germline V gene sequence: CDR1 SQVTM, CDR2 ANQGSEA. The CDR3 loop spans 14 amino acids. CDR3: CSVAPTGEINEQYF.

The gene calls are TRBV29-1 and TRBJ2-2. The CDR3 loop spans 11 amino acids. The germline gives CDR1 SQVTM, CDR2 ANQGSEA. The CDR3: CSVVLSGELFF.

The CDR3 sequence: CASSSPAGWQVEQYF. The J gene is TRBJ2-7, the V gene TRBV11-2; TCRdb outputs TRBD2, but without DNA this stays unchecked. CDR3 length: 15 amino acids. Per the germline V gene, CDR1 is SGHAT and CDR2 is FQNNGV.